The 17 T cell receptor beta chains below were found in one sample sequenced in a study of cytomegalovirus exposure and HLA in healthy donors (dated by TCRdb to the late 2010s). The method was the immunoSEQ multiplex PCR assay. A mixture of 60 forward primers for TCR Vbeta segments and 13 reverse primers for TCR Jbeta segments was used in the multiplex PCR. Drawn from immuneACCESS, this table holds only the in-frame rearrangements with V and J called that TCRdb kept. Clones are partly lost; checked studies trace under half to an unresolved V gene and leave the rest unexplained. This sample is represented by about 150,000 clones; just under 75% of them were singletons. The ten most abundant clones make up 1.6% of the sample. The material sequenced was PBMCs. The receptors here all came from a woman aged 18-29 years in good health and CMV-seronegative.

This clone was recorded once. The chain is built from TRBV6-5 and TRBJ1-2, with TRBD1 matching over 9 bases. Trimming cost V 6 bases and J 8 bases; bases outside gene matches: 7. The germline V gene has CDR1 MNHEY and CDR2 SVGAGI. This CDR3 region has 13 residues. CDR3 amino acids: CASRVQGASGYTF. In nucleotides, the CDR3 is TGTGCCAGCAGGGTACAGGGGGCGTCGGGCTACACCTTC.

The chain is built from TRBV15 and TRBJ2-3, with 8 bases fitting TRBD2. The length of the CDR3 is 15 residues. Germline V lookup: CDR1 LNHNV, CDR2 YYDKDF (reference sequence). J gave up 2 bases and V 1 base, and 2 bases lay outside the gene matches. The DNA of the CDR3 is TGTGCCACCAGCAGAGCGGGAGGGAACACAGATACGCAGTATTTT. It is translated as CATSRAGGNTDTQYF.

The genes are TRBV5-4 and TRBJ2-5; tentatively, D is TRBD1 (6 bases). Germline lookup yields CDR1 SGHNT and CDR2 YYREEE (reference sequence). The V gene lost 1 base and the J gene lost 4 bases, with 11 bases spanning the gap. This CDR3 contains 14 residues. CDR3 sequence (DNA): TGTGCCAGCAGCTTGAATGAAGGGGGAGAGACCCAGTACTTC. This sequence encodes CASSLNEGGETQYF.

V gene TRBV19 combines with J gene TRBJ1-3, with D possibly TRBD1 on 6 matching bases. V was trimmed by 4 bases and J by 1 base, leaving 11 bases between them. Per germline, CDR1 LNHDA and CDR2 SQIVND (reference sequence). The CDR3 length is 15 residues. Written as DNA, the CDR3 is TGTGCCAGTAGTACCTTTCAGGGGTCTGGAAACACCATATATTTT. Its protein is CASSTFQGSGNTIYF.

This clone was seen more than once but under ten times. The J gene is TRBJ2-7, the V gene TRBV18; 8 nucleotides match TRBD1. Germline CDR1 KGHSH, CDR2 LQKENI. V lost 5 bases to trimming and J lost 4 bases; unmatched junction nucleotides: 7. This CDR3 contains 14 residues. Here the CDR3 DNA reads TGTGCCAGCTCAGTTACCGGGACAGGTTACGAGCAGTACTTC. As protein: CASSVTGTGYEQYF. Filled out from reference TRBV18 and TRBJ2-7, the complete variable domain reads NAGVMQNPRHLVRRRGQEARLRCSPMKGHSHVYWYRQLPEEGLKFMVYLQKENIIDESGMPKERFSAEFPKEGPSILRIQQVVRGDSAAYFCASSVTGTGYEQYFGPGTRLTVT.

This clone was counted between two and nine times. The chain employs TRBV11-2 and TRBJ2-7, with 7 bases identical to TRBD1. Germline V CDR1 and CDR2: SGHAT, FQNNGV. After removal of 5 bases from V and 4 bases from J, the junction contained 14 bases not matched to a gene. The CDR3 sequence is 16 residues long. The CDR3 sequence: CASSPNRRTGVYEQYF. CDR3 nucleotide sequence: TGTGCCAGCAGCCCGAATCGAAGGACAGGCGTATACGAGCAGTACTTC.

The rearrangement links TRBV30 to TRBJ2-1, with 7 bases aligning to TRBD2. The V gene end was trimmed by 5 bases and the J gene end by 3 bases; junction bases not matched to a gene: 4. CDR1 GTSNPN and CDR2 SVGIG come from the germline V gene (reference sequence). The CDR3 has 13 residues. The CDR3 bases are TGTGCCTGGGTCCCGGGGGGCTACAATGAGCAGTTCTTC. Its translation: CAWVPGGYNEQFF.

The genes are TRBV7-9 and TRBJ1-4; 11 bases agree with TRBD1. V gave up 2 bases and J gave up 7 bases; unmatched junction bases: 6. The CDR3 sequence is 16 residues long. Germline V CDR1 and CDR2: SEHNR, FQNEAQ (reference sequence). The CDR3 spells CASSLWRTGGLEKLFF. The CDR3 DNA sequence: TGTGCCAGCAGCTTATGGAGGACAGGGGGCCTTGAAAAACTGTTTTTT.

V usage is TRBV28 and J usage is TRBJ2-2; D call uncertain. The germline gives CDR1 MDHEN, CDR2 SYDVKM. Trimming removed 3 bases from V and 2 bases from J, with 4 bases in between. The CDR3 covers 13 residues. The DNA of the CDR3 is TGTGCCAGCAGTTTCGGTAACACCGGGGAGCTGTTTTTT. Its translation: CASSFGNTGELFF.

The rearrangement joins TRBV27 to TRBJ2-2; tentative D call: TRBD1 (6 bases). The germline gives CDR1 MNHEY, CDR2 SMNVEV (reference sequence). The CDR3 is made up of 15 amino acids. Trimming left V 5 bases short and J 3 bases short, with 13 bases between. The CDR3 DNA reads TGTGCCAGCAGTCACAGGGTTTCGGACACCGGGGAGCTGTTTTTT. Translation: CASSHRVSDTGELFF.

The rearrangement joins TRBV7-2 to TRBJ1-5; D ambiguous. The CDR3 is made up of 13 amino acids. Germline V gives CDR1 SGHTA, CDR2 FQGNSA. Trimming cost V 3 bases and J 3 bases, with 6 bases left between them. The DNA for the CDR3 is TGTGCCAGCAGCTTGCAGGCCAATCAGCCCCAGCATTTT. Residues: CASSLQANQPQHF.

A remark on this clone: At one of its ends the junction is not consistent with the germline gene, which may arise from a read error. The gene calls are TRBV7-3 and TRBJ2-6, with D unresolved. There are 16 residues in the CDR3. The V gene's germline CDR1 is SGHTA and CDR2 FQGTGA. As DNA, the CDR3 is TGTTCCAGCAGCTTCATGGCCCAATCTGGGGCCAACGTCCTGACTTTC. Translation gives CSSSFMAQSGANVLTF.

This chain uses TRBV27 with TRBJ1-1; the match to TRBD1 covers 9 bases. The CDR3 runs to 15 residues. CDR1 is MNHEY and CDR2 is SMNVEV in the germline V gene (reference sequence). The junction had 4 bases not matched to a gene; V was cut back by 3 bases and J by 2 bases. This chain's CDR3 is CASSLGQGINTEAFF. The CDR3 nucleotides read TGTGCCAGCAGTTTGGGACAGGGCATAAACACTGAAGCTTTCTTT.

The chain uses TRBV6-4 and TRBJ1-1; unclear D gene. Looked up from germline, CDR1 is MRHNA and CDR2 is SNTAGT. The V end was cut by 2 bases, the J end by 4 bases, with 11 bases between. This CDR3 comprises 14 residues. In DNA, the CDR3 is TGTGCCAGCAGTGACAACTCTGGCGGCACTGAAGCTTTCTTT. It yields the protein CASSDNSGGTEAFF.

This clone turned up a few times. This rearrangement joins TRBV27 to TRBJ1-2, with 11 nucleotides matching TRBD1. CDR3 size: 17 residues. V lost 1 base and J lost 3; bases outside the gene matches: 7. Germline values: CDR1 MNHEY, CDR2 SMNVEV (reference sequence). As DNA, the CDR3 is TGTGCCAGCAGTTTATTGGGCCGGACAGGGGGCGACTATGGCTACACCTTC. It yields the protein CASSLLGRTGGDYGYTF.

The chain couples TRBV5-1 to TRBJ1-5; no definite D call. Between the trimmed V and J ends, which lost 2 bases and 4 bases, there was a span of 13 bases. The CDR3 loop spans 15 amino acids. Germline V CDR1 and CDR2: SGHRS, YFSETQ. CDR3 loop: CASSFSGAGNQPQHF. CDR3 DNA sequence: TGCGCCAGCAGCTTCTCGGGTGCTGGGAATCAGCCCCAGCATTTT.

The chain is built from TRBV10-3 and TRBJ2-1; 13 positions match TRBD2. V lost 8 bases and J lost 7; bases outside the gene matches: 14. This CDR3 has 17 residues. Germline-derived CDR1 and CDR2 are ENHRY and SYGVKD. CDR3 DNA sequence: TGTGCCATCCGAAAATGGGGCACTAGCGGGGGGGAAAATGAGCAGTTCTTC. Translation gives CAIRKWGTSGGENEQFF.